This is a list of T cell receptor beta chains from one sample in a study of blood T cell repertoires in COVID-19. The repertoire was sequenced with immunoSEQ multiplex PCR; TCRdb's copy has only in-frame clones and lacks some. The data contain about 54,000 clones, 90% of them singletons. The specimen sequenced was peripheral blood. The receptors shown here come from a woman between 40 and 50 years old with active COVID-19. The CDR3 runs from the conserved cysteine through the conserved F or W. The order of the fields is V gene, D gene, J gene, clone size, CDR3 DNA, CDR3 protein. A D gene is named only where the DNA matches it firmly. Size values are once, few and many counts, or a class for expanded clones, and some rows have none.

>TRBV3-1/TRBV3-2|TRBD2|TRBJ2-1|NA
TGTGCCAGCAGCCAGCTCCTCAGGCGGGGGGGCACAAATGAGCAGTTCTTC
CASSQLLRRGGTNEQFF
>TRBV10-3|TRBD1|TRBJ2-7|once
TGTGCCATCAGCCCCGGACAGGGAGCCTACGAGCAGTACTTC
CAISPGQGAYEQYF
>TRBV19|NA|TRBJ1-2|NA
TGTGCCAGTAGTATAGGTGGAGGGAACTATGGCTACACCTTC
CASSIGGGNYGYTF
>TRBV19|NA|TRBJ2-1|NA
TGTGCCAGTAGTGCGGGCGCCAGTGGAAATGAGCAGTTCTTC
CASSAGASGNEQFF
>TRBV7-3|NA|TRBJ2-4|once
TGTGCCAGCAGCTTAAGTGGGGGGACCAAAAACATTCAGTACTTC
CASSLSGGTKNIQYF
>TRBV27|TRBD2|TRBJ2-3|NA
TGTGCCAGTGCCGAGCGGGGAAGCACAGATACGCAGTATTTT
CASAERGSTDTQYF
>TRBV5-4|NA|TRBJ2-3|NA
TGTGCCAGCAGCAATGGGAGGCGGTCGGATACGCAGTATTTT
CASSNGRRSDTQYF
>TRBV10-3|NA|TRBJ1-3|once
TGTGCCATCGGTAAAGTTAGCTCTGGAAACACCATATATTTT
CAIGKVSSGNTIYF
>TRBV5-5|NA|TRBJ1-6|NA
TGTGCCAGCAGCTTGCTCGCCTATAATTCACCCCTCCACTTT
CASSLLAYNSPLHF
>TRBV19|TRBD1|TRBJ2-7|NA
TGTGCCAGTAGTATGGGGACAGGGGGCGAGCAGTACTTC
CASSMGTGGEQYF
>TRBV5-1|NA|TRBJ1-2|NA
TGCGCCAGCAGCTTGTATCCAGGGTTAAACTATGGCTACACCTTC
CASSLYPGLNYGYTF
>TRBV10-3|TRBD2|TRBJ2-1|NA
TGTGCCACCCAGGTGGTCCAGCGGGGGGCCAATGAGCAGTTCTTC
CATQVVQRGANEQFF
>TRBV2|NA|TRBJ1-4|NA
TGTGCCAGCAGTGAAATCGGGTTACGACTGGGAACTAATGAAAAACTGTTTTTT
CASSEIGLRLGTNEKLFF
>TRBV10-2|NA|TRBJ1-1|NA
TGCGCCAGCAGTGAGTCCCAGGGGACCTACACTGAAGCTTTCTTT
CASSESQGTYTEAFF
>TRBV5-5|NA|TRBJ1-5|NA
TGTGCCAGCAGCTTGACTCTGGGAGGGGACAATCAGCCCCAGCATTTT
CASSLTLGGDNQPQHF
>TRBV9|NA|TRBJ1-2|NA
TGTGCCAGCAGCGTTAGCCCGGGGTCTCGGGGCTACACCTTC
CASSVSPGSRGYTF
>TRBV5-1|NA|TRBJ2-3|NA
TGCGCCAGCAGCCCACAACAGGGAACAGATACGCAGTATTTT
CASSPQQGTDTQYF
>TRBV9|NA|TRBJ2-5|NA
TGTGCCAGCAGCGTAGACGGGGATAATTTGGAGACCCAGTACTTC
CASSVDGDNLETQYF
>TRBV19|TRBD2|TRBJ2-5|NA
TGTGCCAGTAGTATGGCTCGTAGCGGGGGGTACCAAGAGACCCAGTACTTC
CASSMARSGGYQETQYF
>TRBV7-2|NA|TRBJ1-5|NA
TGTGCCAGCAGCTCCTCACGGAGTTATAGCAATCAGCCCCAGCATTTT
CASSSSRSYSNQPQHF
>TRBV2|NA|TRBJ2-3|NA
TGTGCCAGCAGGTCTGGACTGCCGACAGATACGCAGTATTTT
CASRSGLPTDTQYF
>TRBV11-2|NA|TRBJ2-5|NA
TGTGCCAGCAGCTTAGCAGGTTTGGGGGGGGGCTTCCAAGAGACCCAGTACTTC
CASSLAGLGGGFQETQYF
>TRBV15|NA|TRBJ2-7|NA
TGTGCCACCAGCAGAGAGGGTAGGGGGACCTACGAGCAGTACTTC
CATSREGRGTYEQYF
>TRBV11-3|TRBD2|TRBJ2-7|NA
TGTGCCAGCAGCCTTGCGGGACTAGCGGGTGCCTACGAGCAGTACTTC
CASSLAGLAGAYEQYF
>TRBV10-3|TRBD1|TRBJ1-3|NA
TGTGCCACCGGACAGGGGAAAGGTTCTGGAAACACCATATATTTT
CATGQGKGSGNTIYF
>TRBV5-8|TRBD1|TRBJ2-2|NA
TGTGCCAGCGTTTTTCTTGGGACAGCTAACACCGGGGAGCTGTTTTTT
CASVFLGTANTGELFF
>TRBV5-8|NA|TRBJ1-1|NA
TGTGCCAGCAGCTTGAGGCAGGGCGCCCTCATGAACACTGAAGCTTTCTTT
CASSLRQGALMNTEAFF
>TRBV5-5|NA|TRBJ1-6|NA
TGTGCCAGCAGCCCGTCTAGGAACAATAATTCACCCCTCCACTTT
CASSPSRNNNSPLHF
>TRBV7-9|NA|TRBJ2-1|NA
TGTGCCAGCAGCTTCACTTGGTCCGAGCAGTTCTTC
CASSFTWSEQFF
>TRBV9|NA|TRBJ1-1|NA
TGTGCCAGCAGCCTCGGTCCAGGGACTGAAGCTTTCTTT
CASSLGPGTEAFF
>TRBV7-6|TRBD2|TRBJ2-3|NA
TGTGCCAGCAGCTTAGATGGGCCTATAAGCGGGGCTATCACAGATACGCAGTATTTT
CASSLDGPISGAITDTQYF
>TRBV15|TRBD2|TRBJ2-3|NA
TGTGCCACCAGCAGAGATTACTCTCTGGGCGGGGGGGGTAGCACAGATACGCAGTATTTT
CATSRDYSLGGGGSTDTQYF
>TRBV12-5|NA|TRBJ1-5|NA
TGTGCTAGTGGTTTGCGGGGGAATCAGCCCCAGCATTTT
CASGLRGNQPQHF
>TRBV2|TRBD2|TRBJ2-2|NA
TGTGCCAGCAAGACTAGCGGGGGGAGAAGGGCCGGGGAGCTGTTTTTT
CASKTSGGRRAGELFF
>TRBV13|TRBD2|TRBJ2-3|NA
TGTGCCAGCAGCTCCTCGTCCCCAGCGGGGGGTACCTTGGGCACAGATACGCAGTATTTT
CASSSSSPAGGTLGTDTQYF
>TRBV28|NA|TRBJ1-2|few
TGTGCCAGCACCAACAGCTATGGCTACACCTTC
CASTNSYGYTF
>TRBV5-1|TRBD2|TRBJ2-4|NA
TGCGCCAGCAGCTTGGACGGGAGGGGGAGGATTCAGTACTTC
CASSLDGRGRIQYF
>TRBV6-2/TRBV6-3|NA|TRBJ2-5|NA
TGTGCCAGCAGTCGCCCCGGCAGGAGGGGAGAGACCCAGTACTTC
CASSRPGRRGETQYF
>TRBV5-1|NA|TRBJ1-1|once
TGCGCCAGCAGACTTCAGCCAGGGGAGAGCACTGAAGCTTTCTTT
CASRLQPGESTEAFF
>TRBV2|TRBD1|TRBJ2-7|once
TGTGCCAGCAGTGAAGCAATGTCAGGGGGCGAGCAGTACTTC
CASSEAMSGGEQYF
>TRBV10-3|TRBD1|TRBJ1-5|NA
TGTGCCATTCAACAGGGGGTCGGTCAGCCCCAGCATTTT
CAIQQGVGQPQHF
>TRBV3-1/TRBV3-2|TRBD1|TRBJ2-1|NA
TGTGCCAGCAGCCAAGATTGGACAGGGGGGTTCAATGAGCAGTTCTTC
CASSQDWTGGFNEQFF
>TRBV19|TRBD1|TRBJ1-3|NA
TGTGCCAGTACCGCGGACAGGGCTACTGGAAACACCATATATTTT
CASTADRATGNTIYF
>TRBV27|TRBD1|TRBJ1-1|NA
TGTGCCAGCAGACGGACAGGGCCGAACACTGAAGCTTTCTTT
CASRRTGPNTEAFF
>TRBV6-6|NA|TRBJ2-4|NA
TGTGCCAGCAGTTTCGGGCGTCGGGGGTCGGACATTCAGTACTTC
CASSFGRRGSDIQYF
>TRBV7-3|TRBD2|TRBJ2-1|NA
TGTGCCAGCAGCGCTCACAGCGGGGGCGGCTACAATGAGCAGTTCTTC
CASSAHSGGGYNEQFF
>TRBV6-6|NA|TRBJ2-3|NA
TGTGCCAGCAGTCCTGGTTCGCTGTACAAAGATACGCAGTATTTT
CASSPGSLYKDTQYF
>TRBV7-9|TRBD1|TRBJ2-7|NA
TGTGCCAGCAGCCCGCACGGCCTGGGACAGGCCTACGAGCAGTACTTC
CASSPHGLGQAYEQYF